A single sample is the source of the 15 T cell receptor beta chains below, sequenced in a study of blood T cells in healthy people across ages. Combining a sample-barcoded 5' primer with a J-beta primer mix, a second PCR ran for roughly 7 to 12 cycles. TCRdb processed the 5' RACE reads anew with MiXCR; each CDR3 protein has one entry. The table includes some 670,000 distinct CDR3 sequences, approximately 52% detected once. The source material was blood. Receptor source: a woman aged 80 or over in good health.

In regard to this clonotype: With a much larger clone just one base away, this may be a read error. The gene calls are TRBV12-3 or TRBV12-4 and TRBJ1-2; D unclear. V shed 7 bases and J shed 8 bases, with 14 bases lying between them. This CDR3 comprises 12 residues. For the CDR3, the DNA is TGTGCCAGCAACCGGGATCCTTTCGGCTACACCTTC. This sequence encodes CASNRDPFGYTF.

There are a few counts of this clonotype. Being one base from a much bigger clone, this may be a read error. The chain combines TRBV2 with TRBJ2-1; the D is unclear. The J call could be wrong; TRBJ2-7 is a better fit for the DNA end. Germline loops: CDR1 SNHLY, CDR2 FYNNEI. The CDR3 sequence is 16 residues long. The chain's CDR3 is CASSAYSVSSYNEQYF. CDR3 in DNA: TGTGCCAGCAGTGCATACTCGGTTAGCTCCTACAATGAGCAGTACTTC.

As to this clonotype: A much larger clone lies one base from this, so it may be a read error. V and J are TRBV24-1 and TRBJ2-3, with D unclear. The CDR3 runs 16 residues. Germline V gene lookup returns CDR1 KGHDR and CDR2 SFDVKD. The CDR3, as DNA: TGTGCCACCGGTGATTCAGTTGACGAGTTCACAGATACGCAGTATTTT. It is translated as CATGDSVDEFTDTQYF.

This clonotype was picked up many times. The V gene is TRBV20-1, the J gene TRBJ2-7; TRBD2 matches at 10 bases. The length of the CDR3 is 20 residues. Unmatched junction bases numbered 21, after V lost 0 bases and J lost 4 bases. Germline-derived CDR1 and CDR2 are DFQATT and SNEGSKA (reference sequence). CDR3 sequence (DNA): TGCAGTGCTAGAGATCTGAAAATCAATCCGCGAAGCGGGAGGGCATACGAGCAGTACTTC. This codes for CSARDLKINPRSGRAYEQYF.

Note on this clonotype: The germline gene is not matched at one end of the junction; a read error may be the cause. This sequence joins TRBV6-5 and TRBJ2-6; no definite D call. CDR1 and CDR2 from the germline V gene are MNHEY and SVGAGI. CDR3 length: 18 residues. The CDR3 protein is CTSSYSGRDASGANVLTF. CDR3 DNA: TGTACCAGCAGTTACTCAGGACGTGACGCTTCTGGGGCCAACGTCCTGACTTTC.

V gene TRBV19 combines with J gene TRBJ1-1, with 8 bases lining up with TRBD1. V trimming: 5 bases; J trimming: 4 bases; junction bases outside the gene matches: 6. CDR1 is LNHDA and CDR2 is SQIVND in the germline V gene (reference sequence). CDR3 length equals 14 residues. The CDR3 nucleotides are TGTGCCAGTAGTCCAGGGGGCGCGGTCACTGAAGCTTTCTTT. Residues: CASSPGGAVTEAFF.

This chain uses TRBV29-1 with TRBJ2-1, with 9 bases identical to TRBD1. The CDR3 is 13 amino acids. V was clipped by 1 base and J by 8 bases; unmatched bases: 3. Germline V lookup: CDR1 SQVTM, CDR2 ANQGSEA. The CDR3 nucleotides are TGCAGCGTTGAAGGGACAGGGGTTGATGAGCAGTTCTTC. It yields the protein CSVEGTGVDEQFF.

As for this clonotype: A read error may be the cause here, since a much bigger clone is one base away. V is TRBV12-3 or TRBV12-4 and J is TRBJ2-3; D is ambiguous. Deletions cut 2 bases from V and 10 bases from J, with 10 bases between. The CDR3 totals 12 residues. CDR3 in amino acids: CASSLSDYAQYF. The CDR3 coding sequence is TGTGCCAGCAGTTTAAGTGATTATGCGCAGTATTTT.

For this clonotype: This may come from a read error, since a much larger clone is one base off. The rearrangement links TRBV7-2 to TRBJ2-3; a weak D match, TRBD2 (7 bases). This CDR3 is built from 15 residues. The germline V and J ends were trimmed by 4 bases and 5 bases, with 16 bases remaining between them. Germline V gene data show CDR1 as SGHTA and CDR2 as FQGNSA. CDR3 DNA sequence: TGTGCCAGCAGCTCAGGACGGGGGGCCGGAGATACGCAGTATTTT. Translation gives CASSSGRGAGDTQYF.

About this clonotype: Being one base from a much bigger clone, this may be a read error. The chain links TRBV20-1 to TRBJ2-1, with D tentatively TRBD2 (6 bases). This CDR3 comprises 14 residues. Germline V CDR1 and CDR2: DFQATT, SNEGSKA (reference sequence). DNA of the CDR3: TGCAGTGCTAGGAAAAGAGGACTATTAAATGGGCAGTTCTTC. Its protein is CSARKRGLLNGQFF.

In its sample, this clonotype was seen many times. The chain combines TRBV20-1 with TRBJ2-1, with 8 bases identical to TRBD2. The V gene's germline CDR1 is DFQATT and CDR2 SNEGSKA (reference sequence). CDR3 length: 14 amino acids. J was trimmed by 7 bases and V by 3 bases; bases with no gene match: 8. The CDR3 reads CSARRGEMWNEQFF. The CDR3, as DNA: TGCAGTGCTAGGCGGGGGGAGATGTGGAATGAGCAGTTCTTC.

About this clonotype: A much larger clone differs by one base, so this may be a read error. The genes are TRBV29-1 and TRBJ1-2, with 9 bases fitting TRBD1. The junction had 8 bases not matched to a gene; V was cut back by 1 base and J by 2 bases. Germline assignment: CDR1 SQVTM and CDR2 ANQGSEA. CDR3 length: 16 amino acids. CDR3 sequence reads: CSVEGWGQGGNYGYTF. The CDR3 DNA is TGCAGCGTTGAAGGTTGGGGACAGGGTGGAAACTATGGCTACACCTTC.

This sequence joins TRBV6-2 or TRBV6-3 and TRBJ2-7; D perhaps matches TRBD1 (6 bases). The DNA end favors TRBJ2-5, so the J call may be wrong. CDR1 is MNHEY and CDR2 is SVGEGT in the germline V gene. The CDR3 contains 12 residues. This CDR3 reads CASSSLQGTQYF. In DNA form, the CDR3 reads TGTGCCAGCAGTTCCCTACAGGGGACCCAGTACTTC.

This chain joins TRBV6-1 and TRBJ1-2; 8 nucleotides match TRBD1. V lost 7 bases and J lost 2; bases outside the gene matches: 6. CDR1 and CDR2 (germline): MNHNS, SASEGT. The CDR3 consists of 14 residues. The CDR3 bases are TGTGCCAGCATTGGACAGGGCGTAAACTATGGCTACACCTTC. Protein product: CASIGQGVNYGYTF.

This sequence joins TRBV5-1 and TRBJ2-5; a possible D gene is TRBD2 (5 bases). Trimming left V 5 bases short and J 3 bases short, with 17 bases between. The CDR3 sequence is 15 residues long. In germline, CDR1 is SGHRS, CDR2 YFSETQ. This chain's CDR3 is CASSPQLGAEETQYF. The DNA of the CDR3 is TGCGCCAGCAGTCCGCAACTAGGAGCCGAAGAGACCCAGTACTTC.